This note documents a single TCR beta chain sequence. Authors' data handling: ImmunoSEQ output held junction-only sequences without quality scores, so filtering differed. TCRdb's table, derived via immunoSEQ multiplex PCR, lists solely in-frame clones and lacks some. V and J calls and clone size follow that table, whereas D and trimming were derived from the DNA. The data contain 550,000 to 700,000 clones, around four fifths of them seen just once; the ten biggest clones take up around 2%. The sample comes from a study of shared clonotypes between healthy human individuals. About the study: Each donor contributed plates that comprised three CD4 naive, three CD4 memory, two CD8 naive and one CD8 memory.

Germline lookup yields CDR1 SEHNR and CDR2 FQNEAQ (reference sequence). The CDR3 contains 12 residues. Trimming shortened V by 1 base and J by 12 bases, and 12 bases separated the two germline ends. Division of CD4+ cells produced a CD45RA+ naive subset and a CD45RA-negative memory subset. This sequence joins TRBV7-9 and TRBJ1-1, with a tentative D call TRBD1 (5 bases). Sequenced input: memory CD4+ T cells sorted from blood. Subset noted: CD45RA-negative fraction. This TCR was recovered from a woman aged 25-40 years in good health. The CDR3 DNA follows: TGTGCCAGCAGCTTAGTGGGCAGGGAGACTTTCTTT. Protein product: CASSLVGRETFF.